The present entry profiles one TCR beta chain with its context. This entry comes from a study of blood T cell repertoires in COVID-19. For the study at large: Acute and convalescent COVID-19 specimens originated in the United States, Italy and Spain. PBMCs, B-cell-depleted T cells, or T cells were the source of the cDNA or gDNA that made up the material.

In the original workflow: Nucleated cell number was recorded as an estimate derived from reference gene primer amplification. Libraries were prepared by immunoSEQ multiplex PCR; TCRdb keeps only in-frame clonotypes and omits some of them. The V and J calls and the clone size are those of that table, but D and trimming were determined from the DNA. The profile covers some 120,000 clones, with about 80% appearing a single time and around 17% taken by the ten largest. CDR3 length: 14 amino acids. The germline V gene has CDR1 SGDLS and CDR2 YYNGEE. The V segment lost 4 bases and the J segment 7 bases; nucleotides outside the gene matches: 7.

The rearrangement uses TRBV9 and TRBJ2-1; 8 nucleotides match TRBD2. The specimen was peripheral blood. This TCR was recovered from a woman aged 45-60 years with acute or convalescent COVID-19. The CDR3 protein is CASSSVGTSNEQFF. CDR3 bases: TGTGCCAGCAGCTCAGTGGGGACTAGTAATGAGCAGTTCTTC.